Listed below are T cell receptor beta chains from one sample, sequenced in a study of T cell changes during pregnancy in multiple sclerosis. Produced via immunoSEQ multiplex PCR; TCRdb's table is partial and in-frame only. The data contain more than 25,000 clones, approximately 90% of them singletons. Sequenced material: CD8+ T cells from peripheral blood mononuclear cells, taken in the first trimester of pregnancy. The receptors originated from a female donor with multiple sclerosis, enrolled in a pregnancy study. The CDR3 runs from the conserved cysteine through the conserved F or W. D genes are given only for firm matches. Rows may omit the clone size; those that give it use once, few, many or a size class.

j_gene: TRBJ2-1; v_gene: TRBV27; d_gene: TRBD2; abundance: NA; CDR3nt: TGTGCCAGCAGTTTGGGACTAGCGGGAGGGTTGGGTGAGCAGTTCTTC; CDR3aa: CASSLGLAGGLGEQFF
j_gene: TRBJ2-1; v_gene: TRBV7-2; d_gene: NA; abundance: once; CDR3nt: TGTGCCAGCAGCTCAGACAGTTTCAATGAGCAGTTCTTC; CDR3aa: CASSSDSFNEQFF
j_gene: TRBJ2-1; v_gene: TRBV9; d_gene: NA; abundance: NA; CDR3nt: TGTGCCAGCAGTTATTCAGGCGGGGCATACAATGAGCAGTTCTTC; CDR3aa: CASSYSGGAYNEQFF
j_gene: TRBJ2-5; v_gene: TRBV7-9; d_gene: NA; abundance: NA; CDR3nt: TGTGCCAGCAGCTTTATTCTAGAGACCCAGTACTTC; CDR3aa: CASSFILETQYF
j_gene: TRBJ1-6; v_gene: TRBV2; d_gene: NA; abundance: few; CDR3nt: TGTGCCAGCAGTGACCGGGAATCAGTGGTAGATCCCCTCCACTTT; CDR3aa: CASSDRESVVDPLHF
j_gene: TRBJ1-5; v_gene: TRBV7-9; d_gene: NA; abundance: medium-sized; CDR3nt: TGTGCCAGCAGCTCGACAGAAGGAGGCAATCAGCCCCAGCATTTT; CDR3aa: CASSSTEGGNQPQHF
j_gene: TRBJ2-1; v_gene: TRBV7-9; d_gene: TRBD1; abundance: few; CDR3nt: TGTGCCAGCAGGGACGTCGTGGACAGGTACAATGAGCAGTTCTTC; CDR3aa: CASRDVVDRYNEQFF
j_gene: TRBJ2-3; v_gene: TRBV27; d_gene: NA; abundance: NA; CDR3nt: TGTGCCAGCAGTTTCTTACAGAGCACAGATACGCAGTATTTT; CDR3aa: CASSFLQSTDTQYF
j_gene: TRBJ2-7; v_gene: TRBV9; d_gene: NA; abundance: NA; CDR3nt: TGTGCCAGCAGCGTAGGAGGCAGCTCCTACGAGCAGTACTTC; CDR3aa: CASSVGGSSYEQYF
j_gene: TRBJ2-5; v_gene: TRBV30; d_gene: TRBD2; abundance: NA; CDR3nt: TGTGCCTTTCATAGCGGGAGAGGGGAGACCCAGTACTTC; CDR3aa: CAFHSGRGETQYF
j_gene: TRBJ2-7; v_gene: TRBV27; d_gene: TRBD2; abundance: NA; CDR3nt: TGTGCCAGCAGTTCGTACACGTTAGCGGGAGATCCCTCCTACGAGCAGTACTTC; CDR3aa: CASSSYTLAGDPSYEQYF
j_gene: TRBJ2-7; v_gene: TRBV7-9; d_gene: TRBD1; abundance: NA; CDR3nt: TGTGCCAGCAGCCTACAGGGGGCAGAGCAGTACTTC; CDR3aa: CASSLQGAEQYF
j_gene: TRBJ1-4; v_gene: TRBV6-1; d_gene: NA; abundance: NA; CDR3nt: TGTGCCAGCAGTGAAGCCGGGGGGACTAATGAAAAACTGTTTTTT; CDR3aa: CASSEAGGTNEKLFF
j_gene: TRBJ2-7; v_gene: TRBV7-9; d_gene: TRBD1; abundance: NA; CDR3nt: TGTGCCAGCAGCTCGAAACCAGGGGGTAGCGCCTACGAGCAGTACTTC; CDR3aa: CASSSKPGGSAYEQYF
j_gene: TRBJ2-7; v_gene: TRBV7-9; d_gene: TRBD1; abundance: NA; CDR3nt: TGTGCCAGCAGCTCGACAGGGAGATACGAGCAGTACTTC; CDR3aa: CASSSTGRYEQYF
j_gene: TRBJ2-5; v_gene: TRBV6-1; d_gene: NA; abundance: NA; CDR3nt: TGTGCCAGCAGTGAAGCCCAGGGGGGACAAGAGACCCAGTACTTC; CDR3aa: CASSEAQGGQETQYF
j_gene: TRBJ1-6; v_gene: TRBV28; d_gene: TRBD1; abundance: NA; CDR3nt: TGTGCCAGCAGTTTGACAGGGATTGGTTCACCCCTCCACTTT; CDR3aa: CASSLTGIGSPLHF
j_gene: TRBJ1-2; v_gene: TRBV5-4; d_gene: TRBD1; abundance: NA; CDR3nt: TGTGCCAGCAGAAACGGGACAGGCTATGGCTACACCTTC; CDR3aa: CASRNGTGYGYTF
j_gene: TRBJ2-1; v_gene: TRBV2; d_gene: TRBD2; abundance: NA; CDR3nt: TGTGCCACCTCCGGGACTAGCGGACACAATGAGCAGTTCTTC; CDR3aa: CATSGTSGHNEQFF
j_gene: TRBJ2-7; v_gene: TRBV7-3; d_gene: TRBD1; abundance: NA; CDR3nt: TGTGCCAGCAGCTCGGGACAGAACTACGAGCAGTACTTC; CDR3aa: CASSSGQNYEQYF
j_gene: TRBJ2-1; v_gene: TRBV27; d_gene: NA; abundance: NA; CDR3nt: TGTGCCAGCAGTCCAAACGATAGCGCGGAGCAGTTCTTC; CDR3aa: CASSPNDSAEQFF
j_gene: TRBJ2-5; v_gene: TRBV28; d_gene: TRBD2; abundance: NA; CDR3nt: TGTGCCAGCAGTTTAGTTCCACCCGGGGGGGAGACCCAGTACTTC; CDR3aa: CASSLVPPGGETQYF
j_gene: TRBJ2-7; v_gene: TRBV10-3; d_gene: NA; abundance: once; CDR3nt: TGTGCCATCGGTAGCGGACTCACCTACGAGCAGTACTTC; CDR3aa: CAIGSGLTYEQYF
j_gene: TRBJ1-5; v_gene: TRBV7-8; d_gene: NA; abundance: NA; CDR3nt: TGTGCCAGCAGCGAAAGACCGACAGCTCAGCCCCAGCATTTT; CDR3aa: CASSERPTAQPQHF
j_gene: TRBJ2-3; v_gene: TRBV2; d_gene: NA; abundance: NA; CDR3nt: TGTGCCAGCAGTGAGTTGCTGGCCAATACGCAGTATTTT; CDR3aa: CASSELLANTQYF
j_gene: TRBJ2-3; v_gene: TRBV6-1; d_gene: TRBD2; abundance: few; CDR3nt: TGTGCCAGCAAGGTCGCTAGCGGGGGATCAGATACGCAGTATTTT; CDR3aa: CASKVASGGSDTQYF
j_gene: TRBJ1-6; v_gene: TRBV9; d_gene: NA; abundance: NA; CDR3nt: TGTGCCAGCAGCGTAGACAGCTCACCCCTCCACTTT; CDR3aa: CASSVDSSPLHF
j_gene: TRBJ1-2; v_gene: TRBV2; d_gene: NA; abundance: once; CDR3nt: TGTGCCAGCAGTGAAGCCGGAGAAGGCTACACCTTC; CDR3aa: CASSEAGEGYTF
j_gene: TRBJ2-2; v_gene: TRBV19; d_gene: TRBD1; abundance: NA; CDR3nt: TGTGCCAGTAGTAGGGGACAGGGGTTGATCGGGGACACCGGGGAGCTGTTTTTT; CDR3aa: CASSRGQGLIGDTGELFF
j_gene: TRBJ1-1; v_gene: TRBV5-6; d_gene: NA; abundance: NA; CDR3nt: TGTGCCAGCTCCTATGGGGGGGCAACTGAAGCTTTCTTT; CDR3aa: CASSYGGATEAFF
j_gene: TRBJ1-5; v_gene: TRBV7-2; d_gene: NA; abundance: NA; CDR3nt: TGTGCCAGCAGCTTAGACAGGGTTCAGCCCCAGCATTTT; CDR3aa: CASSLDRVQPQHF
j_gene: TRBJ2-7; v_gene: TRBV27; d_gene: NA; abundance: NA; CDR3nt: TGTGCCAGCAGCTGGGGGCACCCGAGCTCCTACGAGCAGTACTTC; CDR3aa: CASSWGHPSSYEQYF
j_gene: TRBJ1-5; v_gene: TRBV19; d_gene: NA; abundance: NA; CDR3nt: TGTGCCAGTAGTATAGACGGAGAAAATCAGCCCCAGCATTTT; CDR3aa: CASSIDGENQPQHF
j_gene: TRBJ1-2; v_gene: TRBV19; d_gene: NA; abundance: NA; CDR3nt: TGTGCCAGTAGTATAGATTTGGGCCTGGAGGACAGCCTAAACTATGGCTACACCTTC; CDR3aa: CASSIDLGLEDSLNYGYTF
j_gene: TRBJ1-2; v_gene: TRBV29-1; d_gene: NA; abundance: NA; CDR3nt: TGCAGCGTTTCTGACCAGGGGTATGGCTACACCTTC; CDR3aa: CSVSDQGYGYTF
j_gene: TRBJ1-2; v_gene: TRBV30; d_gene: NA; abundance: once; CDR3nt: TGTGCCTGGAGTGTACGAGAACCTAACTATGGCTACACCTTC; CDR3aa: CAWSVREPNYGYTF
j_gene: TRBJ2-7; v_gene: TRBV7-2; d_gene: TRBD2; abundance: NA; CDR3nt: TGTGCCAGCAGCTACTATAGCGGGAGCTCCTACGAGCAGTACTTC; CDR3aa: CASSYYSGSSYEQYF